This T cell receptor (beta chain) was retrieved from a study of blood T cells in healthy people across ages. Findings and limits, study-wide: Without sorted subsets, naive and antigen-experienced compartments could not be conclusively compared. Age brought a roughly linear fall in TCR beta diversity measured per million T cells.

Extraction yielded at least 6 micrograms of total RNA per sample. It was with a sample-barcoded 5' primer and a J-beta primer mix that a second PCR of roughly 7 to 12 cycles was run. All samples gave at least 3 million CDR3-containing paired-end reads. TCRdb redid the calling of the 5' RACE reads with MiXCR, one entry per CDR3 protein. Of about 1.5 million distinct CDR3 sequences in the sample, 35% to 45% were seen once. There are 14 residues in the CDR3. CDR1 is SEHNR and CDR2 is FQNEAQ in the germline V gene (reference sequence). The germline V and J ends were trimmed by 1 base and 4 bases, with 10 bases remaining between them. Note on this clonotype: Its antigen is not identified.

Input material: blood. This clonotype originated in a woman younger than 30 in good health. The chain links TRBV7-9 to TRBJ1-2; perhaps TRBD1 as D (5 bases). This chain's CDR3 is CASSLGDVGYGYTF. In DNA form, the CDR3 reads TGTGCCAGCAGCTTAGGGGACGTCGGCTATGGCTACACCTTC.